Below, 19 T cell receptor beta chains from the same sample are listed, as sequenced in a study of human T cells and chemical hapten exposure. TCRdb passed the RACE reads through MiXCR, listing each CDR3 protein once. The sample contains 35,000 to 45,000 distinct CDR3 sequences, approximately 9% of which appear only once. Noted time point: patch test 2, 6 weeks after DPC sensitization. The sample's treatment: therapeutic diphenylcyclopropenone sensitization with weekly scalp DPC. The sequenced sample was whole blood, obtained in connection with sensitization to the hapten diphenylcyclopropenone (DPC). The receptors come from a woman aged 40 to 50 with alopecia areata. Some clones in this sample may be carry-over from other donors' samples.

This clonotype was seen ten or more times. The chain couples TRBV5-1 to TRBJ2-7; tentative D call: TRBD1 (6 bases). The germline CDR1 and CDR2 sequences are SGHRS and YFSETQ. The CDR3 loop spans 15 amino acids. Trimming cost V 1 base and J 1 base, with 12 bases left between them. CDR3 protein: CASSLQGTGSYEQYF. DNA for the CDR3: TGCGCCAGCAGCTTGCAGGGGACGGGGTCCTACGAGCAGTACTTC.

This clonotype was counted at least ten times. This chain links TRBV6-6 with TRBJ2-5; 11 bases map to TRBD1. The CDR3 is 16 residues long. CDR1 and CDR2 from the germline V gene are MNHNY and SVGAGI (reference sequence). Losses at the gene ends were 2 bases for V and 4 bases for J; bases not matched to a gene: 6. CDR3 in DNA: TGTGCCAGCAGTTACGAGGGGACAGGGGGTAGAGAGACCCAGTACTTC. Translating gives CASSYEGTGGRETQYF.

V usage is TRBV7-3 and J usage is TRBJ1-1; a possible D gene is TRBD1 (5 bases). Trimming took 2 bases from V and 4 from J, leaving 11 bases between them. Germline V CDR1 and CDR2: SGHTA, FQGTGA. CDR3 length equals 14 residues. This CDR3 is CASSLHAGVTEAFF. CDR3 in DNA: TGTGCCAGCAGCTTACATGCGGGGGTCACTGAAGCTTTCTTT.

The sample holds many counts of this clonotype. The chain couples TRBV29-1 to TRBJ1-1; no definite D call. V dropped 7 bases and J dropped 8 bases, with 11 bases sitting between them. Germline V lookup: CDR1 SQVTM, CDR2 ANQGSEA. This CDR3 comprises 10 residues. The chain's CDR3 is CSARQSEAFF. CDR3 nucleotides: TGCAGCGCCCGTCAGAGCGAAGCTTTCTTT. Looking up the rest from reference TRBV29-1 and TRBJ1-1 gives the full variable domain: SAVISQKPSRDICQRGTSLTIQCQVDSQVTMMFWYRQQPGQSLTLIATANQGSEATYESGFVIDKFPISRPNLTFSTLTVSNMSPEDSSIYLCSARQSEAFFGQGTRLTVV.

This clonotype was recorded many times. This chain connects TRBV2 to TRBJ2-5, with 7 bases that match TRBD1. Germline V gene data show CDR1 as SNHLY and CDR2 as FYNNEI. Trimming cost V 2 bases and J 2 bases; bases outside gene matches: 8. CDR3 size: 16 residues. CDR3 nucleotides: TGTGCCAGCAGTGAATCACAGCCGGGACAGCAAGAGACCCAGTACTTC. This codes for CASSESQPGQQETQYF.

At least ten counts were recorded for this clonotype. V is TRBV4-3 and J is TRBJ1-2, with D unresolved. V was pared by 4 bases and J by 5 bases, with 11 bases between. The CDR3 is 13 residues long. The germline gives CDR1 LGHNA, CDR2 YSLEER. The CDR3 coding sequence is TGCGCCAGCAGCCCGGTACAGCGATATGGCTACACCTTC. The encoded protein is CASSPVQRYGYTF.

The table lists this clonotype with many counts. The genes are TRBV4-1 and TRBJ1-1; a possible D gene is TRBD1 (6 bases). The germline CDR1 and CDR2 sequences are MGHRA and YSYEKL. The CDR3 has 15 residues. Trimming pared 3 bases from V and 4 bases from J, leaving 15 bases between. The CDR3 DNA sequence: TGCGCCAGCAGCCAGACGGACAGCTCGGGCACTGAAGCTTTCTTT. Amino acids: CASSQTDSSGTEAFF.

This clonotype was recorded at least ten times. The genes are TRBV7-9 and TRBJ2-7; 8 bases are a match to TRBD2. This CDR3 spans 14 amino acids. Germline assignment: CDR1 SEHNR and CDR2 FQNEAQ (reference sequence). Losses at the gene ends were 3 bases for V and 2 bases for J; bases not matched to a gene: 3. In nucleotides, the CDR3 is TGTGCCAGCAGCTTTCTAGCGGGCCCCTACGAGCAGTACTTC. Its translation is CASSFLAGPYEQYF.

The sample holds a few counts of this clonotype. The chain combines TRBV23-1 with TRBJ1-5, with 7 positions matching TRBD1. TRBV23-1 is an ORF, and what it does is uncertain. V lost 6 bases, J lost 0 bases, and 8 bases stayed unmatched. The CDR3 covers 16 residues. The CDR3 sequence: CASSPPGGDSNQPQHF. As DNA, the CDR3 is TGCGCCAGCAGCCCTCCAGGGGGGGATAGCAATCAGCCCCAGCATTTT.

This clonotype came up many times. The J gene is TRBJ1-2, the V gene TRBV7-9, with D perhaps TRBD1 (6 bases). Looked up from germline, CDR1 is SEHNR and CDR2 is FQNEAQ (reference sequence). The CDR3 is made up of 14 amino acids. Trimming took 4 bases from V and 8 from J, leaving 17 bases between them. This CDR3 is CASSSPAGGGGYTF. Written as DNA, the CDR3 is TGTGCCAGCAGCTCCCCAGCGGGGGGGGGCGGCTACACCTTC.

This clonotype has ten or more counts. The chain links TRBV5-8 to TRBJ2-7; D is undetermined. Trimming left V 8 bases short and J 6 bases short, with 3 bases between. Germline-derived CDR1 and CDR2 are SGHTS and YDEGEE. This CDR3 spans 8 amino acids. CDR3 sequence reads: CARVEQYF. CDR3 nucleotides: TGTGCCAGAGTCGAGCAGTACTTC.

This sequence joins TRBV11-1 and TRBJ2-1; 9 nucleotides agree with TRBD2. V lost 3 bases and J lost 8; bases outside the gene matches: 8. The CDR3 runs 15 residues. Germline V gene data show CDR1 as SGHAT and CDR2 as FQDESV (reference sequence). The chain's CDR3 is CASSFIGTSIDEQFF. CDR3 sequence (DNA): TGTGCCAGCAGCTTTATCGGGACTAGCATCGATGAGCAGTTCTTC.

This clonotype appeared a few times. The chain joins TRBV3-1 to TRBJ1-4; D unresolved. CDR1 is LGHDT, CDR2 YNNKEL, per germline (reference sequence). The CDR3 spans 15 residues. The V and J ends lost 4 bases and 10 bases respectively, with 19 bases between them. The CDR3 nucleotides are TGTGCCAGCAGCCCAAGCGAAACCCAGGCGCGAAAACTGTTTTTT. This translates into CASSPSETQARKLFF.

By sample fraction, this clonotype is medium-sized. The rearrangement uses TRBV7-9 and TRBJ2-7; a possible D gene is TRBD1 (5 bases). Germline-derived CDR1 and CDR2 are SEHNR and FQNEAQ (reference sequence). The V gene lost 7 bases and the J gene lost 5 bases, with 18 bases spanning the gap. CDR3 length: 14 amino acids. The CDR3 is CASTKVAGYNEQYF. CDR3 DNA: TGTGCCAGCACCAAAGTGGCAGGGTACAACGAGCAGTACTTC.

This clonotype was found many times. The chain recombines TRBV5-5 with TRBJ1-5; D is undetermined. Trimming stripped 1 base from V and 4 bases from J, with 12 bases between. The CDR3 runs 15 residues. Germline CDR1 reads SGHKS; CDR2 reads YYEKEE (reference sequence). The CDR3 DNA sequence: TGTGCCAGCAGCTTGTTTGGCAGCCTGAATCAGCCCCAGCATTTT. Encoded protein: CASSLFGSLNQPQHF.

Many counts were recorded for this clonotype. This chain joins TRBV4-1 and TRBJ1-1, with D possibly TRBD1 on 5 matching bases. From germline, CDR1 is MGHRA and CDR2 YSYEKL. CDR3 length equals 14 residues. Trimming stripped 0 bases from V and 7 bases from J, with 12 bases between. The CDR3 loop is CASSQEVQRGEAFF. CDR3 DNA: TGCGCCAGCAGCCAAGAAGTGCAGAGGGGTGAAGCTTTCTTT.

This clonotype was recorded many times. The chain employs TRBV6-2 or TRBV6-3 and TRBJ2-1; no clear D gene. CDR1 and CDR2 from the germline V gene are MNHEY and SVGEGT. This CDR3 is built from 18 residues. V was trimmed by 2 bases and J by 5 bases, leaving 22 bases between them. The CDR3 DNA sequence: TGTGCCAGCAGTTACGAGGCCTCTCGGTCTAGGTCCCACAATGAGCAGTTCTTC. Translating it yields CASSYEASRSRSHNEQFF.

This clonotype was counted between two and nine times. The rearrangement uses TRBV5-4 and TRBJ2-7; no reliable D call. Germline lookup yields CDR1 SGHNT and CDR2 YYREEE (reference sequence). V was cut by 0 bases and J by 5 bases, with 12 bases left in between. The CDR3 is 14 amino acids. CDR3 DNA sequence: TGTGCCAGCAGCTTGGCCGCCCCTAGGGACGAGCAGTACTTC. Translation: CASSLAAPRDEQYF.

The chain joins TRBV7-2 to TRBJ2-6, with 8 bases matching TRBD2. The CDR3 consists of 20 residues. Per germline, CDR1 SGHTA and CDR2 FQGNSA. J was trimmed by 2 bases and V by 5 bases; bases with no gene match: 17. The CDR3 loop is CASSTYPVAGGVPGANVLTF. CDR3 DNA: TGTGCCAGCAGCACCTACCCCGTTGCGGGGGGCGTCCCTGGGGCCAACGTCCTGACTTTC.